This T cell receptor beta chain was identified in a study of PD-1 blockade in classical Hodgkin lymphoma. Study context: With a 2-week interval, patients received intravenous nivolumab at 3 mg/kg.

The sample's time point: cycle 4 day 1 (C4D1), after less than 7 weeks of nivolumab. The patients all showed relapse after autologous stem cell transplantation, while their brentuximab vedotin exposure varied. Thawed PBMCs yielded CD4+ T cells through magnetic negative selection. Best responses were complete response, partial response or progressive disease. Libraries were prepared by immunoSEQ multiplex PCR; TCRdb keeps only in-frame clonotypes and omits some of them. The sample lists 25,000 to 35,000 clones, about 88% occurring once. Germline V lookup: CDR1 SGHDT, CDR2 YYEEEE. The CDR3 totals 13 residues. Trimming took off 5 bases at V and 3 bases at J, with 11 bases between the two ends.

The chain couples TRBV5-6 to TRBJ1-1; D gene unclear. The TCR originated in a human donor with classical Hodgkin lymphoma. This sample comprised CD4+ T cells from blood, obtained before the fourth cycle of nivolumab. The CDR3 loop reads CASSPFPDTEAFF. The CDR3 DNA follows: TGTGCCAGCAGTCCATTTCCAGACACTGAAGCTTTCTTT.